These 22 T cell receptor beta chains came from one sample sequenced in a study of blood T cell repertoires in COVID-19. Assay used: immunoSEQ multiplex PCR; TCRdb lists only in-frame clones, some missing. The table includes under 350,000 clones, around 88% detected once. Sequencing was carried out using peripheral blood. The receptors come from a man aged 40-55 years with acute or convalescent COVID-19.

V is TRBV27 and J is TRBJ2-1; 12 nucleotides line up with TRBD2. The CDR3 extends over 16 amino acids. CDR1 and CDR2 from the germline V gene are MNHEY and SMNVEV (reference sequence). With V trimmed by 4 bases and J by 5 bases, 6 bases remained unmatched. Here the CDR3 reads CASSSRLAGVNNEQFF. The CDR3 DNA is TGTGCCAGCAGTTCCAGACTAGCGGGGGTGAACAATGAGCAGTTCTTC.

The rearrangement uses TRBV2 and TRBJ1-5; D unresolved. V lost 1 base and J 0 bases, leaving 7 bases between the germline ends. CDR1 is SNHLY, CDR2 FYNNEI, per germline. The CDR3 consists of 15 residues. The DNA for the CDR3 is TGTGCCAGCAGTGAAGTTAGTTATAGCAATCAGCCCCAGCATTTT. This codes for CASSEVSYSNQPQHF.

The chain combines TRBV25-1 with TRBJ1-6; 7 nucleotides line up with TRBD1. The junction had 7 bases not matched to a gene; V was cut back by 2 bases and J by 0 bases. CDR3 length: 18 residues. Germline V gene sequence: CDR1 MGHDK, CDR2 SYGVNS. The CDR3 DNA reads as TGTGCCAGCAGTGAAGGACAGGCACGGGGCTCCTATAATTCACCCCTCCACTTT. Translated: CASSEGQARGSYNSPLHF.

This clone occurred once. This chain joins TRBV5-3 and TRBJ2-1; possibly TRBD1 for D (6 bases). TRBV5-3 is given ORF status, its function remaining uncertain. V was trimmed by 10 bases and J by 1 base, leaving 15 bases between them. CDR3 length equals 14 residues. CDR3 amino acids: CAGKDSSSYNEQFF. The DNA for the CDR3 is TGTGCCGGGAAGGACAGCTCTTCCTACAATGAGCAGTTCTTC.

V usage is TRBV7-2 and J usage is TRBJ1-1, with TRBD1 identical over 7 bases. After removal of 6 bases from V and 2 bases from J, the junction contained 6 bases not matched to a gene. Per the germline V gene, CDR1 is SGHTA and CDR2 is FQGNSA. The CDR3 loop spans 14 amino acids. The CDR3 is CASRRGGVNTEAFF. As DNA, the CDR3 is TGTGCCAGCAGGAGAGGGGGCGTAAACACTGAAGCTTTCTTT.

The count of this clone is one. The CDR3 is CASSPLDRGPLNTEAFF. DNA for the CDR3: TGCGCCAGCAGCCCCCTGGACAGGGGGCCTTTGAACACTGAAGCTTTCTTT. This sequence joins TRBV4-1 and TRBJ1-1; TRBD1 matches at 11 bases. Per the germline V gene, CDR1 is MGHRA and CDR2 is YSYEKL. This CDR3 spans 17 amino acids. V was clipped by 4 bases and J by 0 bases; unmatched bases: 7.

The genes are TRBV7-2 and TRBJ2-7; 10 nucleotides match TRBD1. Trimming removed 3 bases from V and 4 bases from J; junction bases left unmatched: 6. Germline V CDR1 and CDR2: SGHTA, FQGNSA. The CDR3 covers 15 residues. The CDR3 spells CASSFERDRGYEQYF. The CDR3 DNA sequence: TGTGCCAGCAGCTTCGAGCGGGACAGGGGTTACGAGCAGTACTTC.

The rearrangement uses TRBV9 and TRBJ1-1, with D perhaps matching TRBD1 (5 bases). V lost 2 bases and J 2 bases, leaving 10 bases between the germline ends. There are 14 residues in the CDR3. CDR1 is SGDLS, CDR2 YYNGEE, per germline. CDR3 loop: CASSVIQGNTEAFF. The CDR3 nucleotides read TGTGCCAGCAGCGTTATTCAGGGTAACACTGAAGCTTTCTTT.

V gene TRBV5-1 combines with J gene TRBJ1-1, with 9 nucleotides matching TRBD1. The CDR3 has 16 residues. Germline V lookup: CDR1 SGHRS, CDR2 YFSETQ. J lost 5 bases, V lost 4 bases, and 12 bases had no gene match. The CDR3 nucleotides read TGCGCCAGCAGCAACCCCCGGGACAGGGTGAGAACTGAAGCTTTCTTT. It codes for CASSNPRDRVRTEAFF.

The chain has TRBV14 and TRBJ1-1; 10 bases are a match to TRBD1. Germline CDR1 reads SGHDN; CDR2 reads FVKESK. CDR3 length: 14 amino acids. V shed 4 bases, J shed 5 bases, and the junction held 4 bases outside the gene matches. CDR3 sequence (DNA): TGTGCCAGCAGCCTTCCGGGACAGGGGACTGAAGCTTTCTTT. The encoded protein is CASSLPGQGTEAFF. Full variable domain (outside the CDR3, taken from reference TRBV14 and TRBJ1-1): EAGVTQFPSHSVIEKGQTVTLRCDPISGHDNLYWYRRVMGKEIKFLLHFVKESKQDESGMPNNRFLAERTGGTYSTLKVQPAELEDSGVYFCASSLPGQGTEAFFGQGTRLTVV.

The chain joins TRBV6-5 to TRBJ1-2; TRBD1 agrees at 7 bases. The CDR3 extends over 16 amino acids. The V segment lost 2 bases and the J segment 4 bases; nucleotides outside the gene matches: 10. Germline CDR1 reads MNHEY; CDR2 reads SVGAGI. The CDR3, as DNA: TGTGCCAGCAGTTACGTGACAGGGATTCCGATCTATGGCTACACCTTC. It translates to CASSYVTGIPIYGYTF.

The V gene is TRBV29-1, the J gene TRBJ1-1, with unresolved D. Germline V lookup: CDR1 SQVTM, CDR2 ANQGSEA. Trimming cost V 6 bases and J 3 bases, with 14 bases left between them. The CDR3 length is 13 residues. The CDR3: CSVDFLYDTEAFF. DNA for the CDR3: TGCAGCGTGGACTTTTTGTACGACACTGAAGCTTTCTTT.

In DNA form, the CDR3 reads TGTGCCAGCAGCTGGGCGTGGGAGCAGTACTTC. Translating it yields CASSWAWEQYF. The chain combines TRBV7-9 with TRBJ2-7, with D uncertain. CDR1 SEHNR and CDR2 FQNEAQ come from the germline V gene (reference sequence). V was clipped by 4 bases and J by 7 bases, with 8 bases between them. CDR3 size: 11 residues.

The CDR3 loop is CASSRPGQGFDEQFF. As DNA, the CDR3 is TGTGCCAGCAGCCGACCGGGACAGGGGTTCGATGAGCAGTTCTTC. The chain is built from TRBV27 and TRBJ2-1; 10 positions match TRBD1. CDR3 length equals 15 residues. The ends lost 6 bases at V and 8 bases at J; junction bases unmatched: 10. Germline V gene sequence: CDR1 MNHEY, CDR2 SMNVEV (reference sequence).

J is TRBJ2-7 and V is TRBV18; D not certain. Per germline, CDR1 KGHSH and CDR2 LQKENI. The CDR3 totals 12 residues. The V end was cut by 6 bases, the J end by 6 bases, with 12 bases between. DNA for the CDR3: TGTGCCAGCTCCCCCTTAAGCCCCGAGCAGTACTTC. Translating it yields CASSPLSPEQYF.

J is TRBJ2-3 and V is TRBV3-1 (or the pseudogene TRBV3-2); 9 bases agree with TRBD1. Germline V gives CDR1 LGHDT, CDR2 YNNKEL (reference sequence). The CDR3 totals 16 residues. With 4 bases clipped from V and 5 bases from J, the junction kept 10 bases outside the gene matches. DNA for the CDR3: TGTGCCAGCAGCCGAATTGGACAGGGGTCAATAGATACGCAGTATTTT. Residues: CASSRIGQGSIDTQYF.

The chain uses TRBV2 and TRBJ2-7; TRBD2 agrees at 9 bases. This CDR3 comprises 16 residues. V lost 4 bases to trimming and J lost 3 bases; unmatched junction nucleotides: 10. Per the germline V gene, CDR1 is SNHLY and CDR2 is FYNNEI. This chain's CDR3 is CASSVAGGGSYYEQYF. The CDR3 nucleotides read TGTGCCAGCAGTGTTGCGGGGGGGGGCTCTTACTACGAGCAGTACTTC.

This chain uses TRBV4-1 with TRBJ1-5; D is unclear. The V end lost 1 base, the J end lost 4 bases, and 11 bases lay between the germline ends. CDR3 length equals 15 residues. The V gene's germline CDR1 is MGHRA and CDR2 YSYEKL. CDR3 region: CASSQGAGLNQPQHF. Written as DNA, the CDR3 is TGCGCCAGCAGCCAAGGGGCGGGATTAAATCAGCCCCAGCATTTT.

In DNA, the CDR3 is TGTGCCAGCAGTTTCCGGGAGGCCTACGAGCAGTACTTC. Amino acid sequence: CASSFREAYEQYF. The rearrangement links TRBV27 to TRBJ2-7; the match to TRBD2 covers 7 bases. From germline, CDR1 is MNHEY and CDR2 SMNVEV (reference sequence). V lost 3 bases to trimming and J lost 2 bases; unmatched junction nucleotides: 1. The CDR3 length is 13 residues.

This sequence joins TRBV5-1 and TRBJ1-1; D gene unclear. This CDR3 has 15 amino acids. Trimming removed 0 bases from V and 1 base from J, with 10 bases in between. Germline V lookup: CDR1 SGHRS, CDR2 YFSETQ. Here the CDR3 DNA reads TGCGCCAGCAGCTTGGACGGTTCAGGGAACACTGAAGCTTTCTTT. Encoded protein: CASSLDGSGNTEAFF.

J is TRBJ1-1 and V is TRBV5-4, with 9 bases fitting TRBD1. The CDR3 consists of 13 residues. V lost 5 bases and J lost 5; bases outside the gene matches: 4. Germline V gene sequence: CDR1 SGHNT, CDR2 YYREEE (reference sequence). The CDR3 sequence: CASRQGARTEAFF. The CDR3, as DNA: TGTGCCAGCAGACAGGGGGCGCGGACTGAAGCTTTCTTT. Combining the CDR3 with reference TRBV5-4 and TRBJ1-1 gives the whole variable domain ETGVTQSPTHLIKTRGQQVTLRCSSQSGHNTVSWYQQALGQGPQFIFQYYREEENGRGNFPPRFSGLQFPNYSSELNVNALELDDSALYLCASRQGARTEAFFGQGTRLTVV.

The chain has TRBV2 and TRBJ1-1; D gene uncertain. This CDR3 spans 11 amino acids. V lost 8 bases to trimming and J lost 0 bases, with 4 bases between them. Germline V gene lookup returns CDR1 SNHLY and CDR2 FYNNEI. CDR3 residues: CASAVNTEAFF. CDR3 bases: TGTGCCAGCGCGGTGAACACTGAAGCTTTCTTT.